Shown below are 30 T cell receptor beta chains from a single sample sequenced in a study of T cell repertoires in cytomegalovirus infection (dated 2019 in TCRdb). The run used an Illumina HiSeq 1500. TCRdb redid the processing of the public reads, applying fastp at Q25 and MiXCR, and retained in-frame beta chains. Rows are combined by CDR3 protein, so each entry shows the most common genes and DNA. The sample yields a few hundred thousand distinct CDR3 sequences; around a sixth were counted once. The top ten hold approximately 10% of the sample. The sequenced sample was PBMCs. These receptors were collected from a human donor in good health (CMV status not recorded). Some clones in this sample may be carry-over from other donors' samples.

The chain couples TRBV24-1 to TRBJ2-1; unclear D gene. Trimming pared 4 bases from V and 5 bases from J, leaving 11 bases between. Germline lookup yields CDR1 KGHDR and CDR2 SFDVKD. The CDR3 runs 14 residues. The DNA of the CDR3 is TGTGCCACCAGTGAGGCCGGTAACGACAATGAGCAGTTCTTC. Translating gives CATSEAGNDNEQFF.

The CDR3 nucleotides are TGTGCCAGCAGTTGTGAGAACGGACTAGCGGGAGGGCCGTTGGAGCAGTACTTC. Protein: CASSCENGLAGGPLEQYF. The chain uses TRBV6-5 and TRBJ2-7, with TRBD2 matching over 15 bases. CDR1 and CDR2 from the germline V gene are MNHEY and SVGAGI. J gave up 7 bases and V 4 bases, and 14 bases lay outside the gene matches. This CDR3 contains 18 residues.

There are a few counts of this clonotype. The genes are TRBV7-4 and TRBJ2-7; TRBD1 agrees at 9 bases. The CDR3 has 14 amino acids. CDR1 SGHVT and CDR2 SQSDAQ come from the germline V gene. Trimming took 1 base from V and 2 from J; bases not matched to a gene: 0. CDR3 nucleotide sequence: TGTGCCAGCAGCTTAGACAGGGGGCCCTACGAGCAGTACTTC. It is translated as CASSLDRGPYEQYF.

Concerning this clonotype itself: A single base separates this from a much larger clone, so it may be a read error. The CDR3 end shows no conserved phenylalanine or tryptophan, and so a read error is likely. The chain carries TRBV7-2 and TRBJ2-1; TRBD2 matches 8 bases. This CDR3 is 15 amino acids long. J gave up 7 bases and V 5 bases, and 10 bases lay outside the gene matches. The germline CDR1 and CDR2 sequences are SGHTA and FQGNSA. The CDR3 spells CASSAPGLVGNEQFS. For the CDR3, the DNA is TGTGCCAGCAGCGCCCCGGGACTAGTGGGGAATGAGCAGTTCTCC.

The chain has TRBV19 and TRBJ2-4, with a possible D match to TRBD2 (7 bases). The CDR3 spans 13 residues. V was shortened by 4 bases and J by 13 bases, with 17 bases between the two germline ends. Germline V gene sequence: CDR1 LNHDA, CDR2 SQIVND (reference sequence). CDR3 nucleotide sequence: TGTGCCAGTAGTACCTGGCCTGAGGGGGGGCAGTACTTC. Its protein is CASSTWPEGGQYF.

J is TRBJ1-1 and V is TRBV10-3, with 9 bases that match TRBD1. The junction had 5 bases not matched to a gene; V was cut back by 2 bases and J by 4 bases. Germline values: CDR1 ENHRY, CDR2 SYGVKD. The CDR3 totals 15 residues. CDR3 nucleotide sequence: TGTGCCATCAGTGAGAGGGACAGGGAGGGCACTGAAGCTTTCTTT. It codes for CAISERDREGTEAFF.

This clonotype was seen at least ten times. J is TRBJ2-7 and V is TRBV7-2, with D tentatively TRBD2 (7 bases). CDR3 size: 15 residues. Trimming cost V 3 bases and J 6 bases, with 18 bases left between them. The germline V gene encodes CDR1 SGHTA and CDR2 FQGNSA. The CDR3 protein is CASSFSTGAGAEQYF. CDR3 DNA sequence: TGTGCCAGCAGCTTTTCGACCGGGGCGGGGGCCGAGCAGTACTTC. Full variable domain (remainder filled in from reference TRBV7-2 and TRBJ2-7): GAGVSQSPSNKVTEKGKDVELRCDPISGHTALYWYRQSLGQGLEFLIYFQGNSAPDKSGLPSDRFSAERTGGSVSTLTIQRTQQEDSAVYLCASSFSTGAGAEQYFGPGTRLTVT.

CDR3 bases: TGTGCCAGCAGTTCGGACAGGGGACAGCATTTT. It translates to CASSSDRGQHF. V gene TRBV6-6 combines with J gene TRBJ1-5; 9 nucleotides line up with TRBD1. The CDR3 sequence is 11 residues long. CDR1 is MNHNY, CDR2 SVGAGI, per germline (reference sequence). With 4 bases clipped from V and 13 bases from J, the junction kept 2 bases outside the gene matches.

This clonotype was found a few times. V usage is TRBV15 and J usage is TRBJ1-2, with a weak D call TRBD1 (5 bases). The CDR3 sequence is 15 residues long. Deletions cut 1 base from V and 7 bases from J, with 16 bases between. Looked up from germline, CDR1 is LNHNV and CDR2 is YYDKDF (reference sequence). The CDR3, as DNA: TGTGCCACCAGCAGAGCCCGGGACGGTTTTGGTGGCTACACCTTC. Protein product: CATSRARDGFGGYTF.

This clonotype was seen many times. In nucleotides, the CDR3 is TGTGCCAGCAGCCCGGACAGGGTAGGGCAGCCCCAGCATTTT. Translating it yields CASSPDRVGQPQHF. This chain uses TRBV7-2 with TRBJ1-5, with 8 bases fitting TRBD1. V dropped 5 bases and J dropped 7; count of bases not matched to a gene: 7. Germline V CDR1 and CDR2: SGHTA, FQGNSA. CDR3 length: 14 amino acids.

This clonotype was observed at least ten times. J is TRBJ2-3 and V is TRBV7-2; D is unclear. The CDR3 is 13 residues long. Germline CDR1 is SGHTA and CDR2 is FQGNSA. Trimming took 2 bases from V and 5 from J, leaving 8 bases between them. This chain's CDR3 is CASSLQRLDTQYF. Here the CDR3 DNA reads TGTGCCAGCAGCTTACAACGTCTAGATACGCAGTATTTT.

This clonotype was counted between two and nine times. The CDR3 region is CATSRELEAFF. CDR3 bases: TGTGCCACCAGCAGAGAACTTGAAGCTTTCTTT. The V and J genes are TRBV15 and TRBJ1-1; D uncertain. The V gene lost 0 bases and the J gene lost 7 bases, with 3 bases spanning the gap. The CDR3 runs 11 residues. Germline loops: CDR1 LNHNV, CDR2 YYDKDF (reference sequence).

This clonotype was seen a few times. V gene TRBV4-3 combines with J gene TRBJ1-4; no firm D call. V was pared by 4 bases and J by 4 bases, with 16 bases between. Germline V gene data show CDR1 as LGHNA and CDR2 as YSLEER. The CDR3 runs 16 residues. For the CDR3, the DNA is TGCGCCAGCAGCCCCGCCGAGACTTTCGTTAATGAAAAACTGTTTTTT. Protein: CASSPAETFVNEKLFF.

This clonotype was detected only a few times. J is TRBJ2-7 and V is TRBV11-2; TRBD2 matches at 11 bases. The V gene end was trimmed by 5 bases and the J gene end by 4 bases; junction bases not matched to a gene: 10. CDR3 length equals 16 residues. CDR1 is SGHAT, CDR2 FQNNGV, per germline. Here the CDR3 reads CASSHGLAGGLYEQYF. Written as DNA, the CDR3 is TGTGCCAGCAGCCACGGGCTAGCGGGAGGACTTTACGAGCAGTACTTC. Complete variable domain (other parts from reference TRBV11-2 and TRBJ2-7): EAGVAQSPRYKIIEKRQSVAFWCNPISGHATLYWYQQILGQGPKLLIQFQNNGVVDDSQLPKDRFSAERLKGVDSTLKIQPAKLEDSAVYLCASSHGLAGGLYEQYFGPGTRLTVT.

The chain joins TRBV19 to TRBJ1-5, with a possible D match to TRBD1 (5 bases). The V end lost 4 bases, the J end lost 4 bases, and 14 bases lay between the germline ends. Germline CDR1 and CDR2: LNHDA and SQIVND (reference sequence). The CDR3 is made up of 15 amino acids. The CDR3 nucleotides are TGTGCCAGTAGTAGGGGGGAGTTGAGGAATCAGCCCCAGCATTTT. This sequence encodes CASSRGELRNQPQHF.

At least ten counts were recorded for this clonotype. In DNA, the CDR3 is TGTGCCAGCAGCTTACACGCTATCTCTGGAAACACCATATATTTT. Its protein is CASSLHAISGNTIYF. The rearrangement joins TRBV7-2 to TRBJ1-3; no clear D gene. The ends were cut back, 2 bases at V and 0 bases at J, with 8 bases in the middle. Germline lookup yields CDR1 SGHTA and CDR2 FQGNSA. The length of the CDR3 is 15 residues.

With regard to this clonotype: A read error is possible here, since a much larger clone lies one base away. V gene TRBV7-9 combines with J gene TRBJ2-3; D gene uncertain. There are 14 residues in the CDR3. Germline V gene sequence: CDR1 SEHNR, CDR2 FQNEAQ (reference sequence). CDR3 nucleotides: TGTACCAGCACGCCCGTTCGAGGAGTAGATACGCAGTATTTT. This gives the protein CTSTPVRGVDTQYF.

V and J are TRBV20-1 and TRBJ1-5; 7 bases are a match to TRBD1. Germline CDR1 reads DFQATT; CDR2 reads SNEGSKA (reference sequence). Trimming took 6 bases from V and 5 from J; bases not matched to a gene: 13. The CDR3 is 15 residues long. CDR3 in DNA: TGCAGTGCCTCTCCCTCGACAGGGAAGGATCAGCCCCAGCATTTT. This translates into CSASPSTGKDQPQHF.

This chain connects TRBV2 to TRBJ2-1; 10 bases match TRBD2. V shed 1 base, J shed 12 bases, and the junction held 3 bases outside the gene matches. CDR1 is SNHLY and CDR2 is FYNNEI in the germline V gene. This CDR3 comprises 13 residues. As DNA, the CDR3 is TGTGCCAGCAGTGAAGATATAGCGGGAGGGCAGTTCTTC. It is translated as CASSEDIAGGQFF.

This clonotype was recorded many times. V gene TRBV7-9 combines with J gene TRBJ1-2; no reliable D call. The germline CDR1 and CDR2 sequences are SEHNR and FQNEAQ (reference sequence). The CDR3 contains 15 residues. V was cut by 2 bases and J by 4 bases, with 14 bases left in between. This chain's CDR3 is CASSLSLGEAYGYTF. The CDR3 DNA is TGTGCCAGCAGCTTATCCCTTGGAGAGGCCTATGGCTACACCTTC.

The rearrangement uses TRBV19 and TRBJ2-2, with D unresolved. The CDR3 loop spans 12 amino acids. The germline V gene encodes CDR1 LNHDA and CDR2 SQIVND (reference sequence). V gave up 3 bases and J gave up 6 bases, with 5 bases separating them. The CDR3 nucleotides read TGTGCCAGTAGTATCCCCGCCGGGGAGCTGTTTTTT. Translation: CASSIPAGELFF. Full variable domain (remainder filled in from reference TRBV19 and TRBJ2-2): DGGITQSPKYLFRKEGQNVTLSCEQNLNHDAMYWYRQDPGQGLRLIYYSQIVNDFQKGDIAEGYSVSREKKESFPLTVTSAQKNPTAFYLCASSIPAGELFFGEGSRLTVL.

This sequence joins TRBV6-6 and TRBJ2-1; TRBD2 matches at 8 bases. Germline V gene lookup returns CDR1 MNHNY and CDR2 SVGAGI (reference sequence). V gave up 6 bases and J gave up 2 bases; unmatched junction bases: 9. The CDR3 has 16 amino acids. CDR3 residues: CASSHGRGAAYNEQFF. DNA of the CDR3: TGTGCCAGCAGCCACGGGCGGGGGGCGGCCTACAATGAGCAGTTCTTC.

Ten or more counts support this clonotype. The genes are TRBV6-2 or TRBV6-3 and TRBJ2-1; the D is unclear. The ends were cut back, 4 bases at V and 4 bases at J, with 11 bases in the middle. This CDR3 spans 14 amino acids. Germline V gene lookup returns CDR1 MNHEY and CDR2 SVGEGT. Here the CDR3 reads CASSLFVGYNEQFF. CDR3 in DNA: TGTGCCAGCAGTTTGTTCGTTGGGTACAATGAGCAGTTCTTC.

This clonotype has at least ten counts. CDR3 DNA sequence: TGTGCCAGCAGCTACAAGGGACAGTTTAATTCACCCCTCCACTTT. This gives the protein CASSYKGQFNSPLHF. The chain links TRBV7-8 to TRBJ1-6; 7 bases are shared with TRBD1. Germline assignment: CDR1 SGHVS and CDR2 FQNEAQ. This CDR3 spans 15 amino acids. The ends lost 4 bases at V and 6 bases at J; junction bases unmatched: 6. Full variable domain (outside the CDR3, taken from reference TRBV7-8 and TRBJ1-6): GAGVSQSPRYKVAKRGQDVALRCDPISGHVSLFWYQQALGQGPEFLTYFQNEAQLDKSGLPSDRFFAERPEGSVSTLKIQRTQQEDSAVYLCASSYKGQFNSPLHFGNGTRLTVT.

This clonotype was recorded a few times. The CDR3: CASSLEFLGAGNTIYF. CDR3 DNA: TGTGCCAGCAGTTTAGAGTTTCTGGGGGCCGGAAACACCATATATTTT. The chain combines TRBV12-3 or TRBV12-4 with TRBJ1-3; the D gene is possibly TRBD1 (6 bases). The CDR3 totals 16 residues. V shed 1 base and J shed 4 bases, with 14 bases lying between them.

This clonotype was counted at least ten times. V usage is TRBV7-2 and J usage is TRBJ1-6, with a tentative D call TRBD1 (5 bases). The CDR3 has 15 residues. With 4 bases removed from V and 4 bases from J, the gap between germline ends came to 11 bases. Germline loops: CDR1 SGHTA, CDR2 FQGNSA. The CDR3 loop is CASSSGQGYNSPLHF. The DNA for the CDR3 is TGTGCCAGCAGCTCGGGGCAGGGATATAATTCACCCCTCCACTTT.

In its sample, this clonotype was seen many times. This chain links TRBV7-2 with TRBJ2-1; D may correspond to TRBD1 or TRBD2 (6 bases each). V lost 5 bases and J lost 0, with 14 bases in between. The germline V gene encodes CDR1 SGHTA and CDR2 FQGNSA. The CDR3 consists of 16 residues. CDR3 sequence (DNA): TGTGCCAGCAGCCCGGGGGCAGGAAGCTCCTACAATGAGCAGTTCTTC. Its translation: CASSPGAGSSYNEQFF.

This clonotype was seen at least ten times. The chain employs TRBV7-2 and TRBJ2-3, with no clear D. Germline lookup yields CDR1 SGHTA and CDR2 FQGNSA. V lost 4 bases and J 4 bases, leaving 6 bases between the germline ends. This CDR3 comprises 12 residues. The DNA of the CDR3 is TGTGCCAGCAGCTCCCCCGCAGATACGCAGTATTTT. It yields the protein CASSSPADTQYF. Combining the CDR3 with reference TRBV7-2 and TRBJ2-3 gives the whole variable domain GAGVSQSPSNKVTEKGKDVELRCDPISGHTALYWYRQSLGQGLEFLIYFQGNSAPDKSGLPSDRFSAERTGGSVSTLTIQRTQQEDSAVYLCASSSPADTQYFGPGTRLTVL.

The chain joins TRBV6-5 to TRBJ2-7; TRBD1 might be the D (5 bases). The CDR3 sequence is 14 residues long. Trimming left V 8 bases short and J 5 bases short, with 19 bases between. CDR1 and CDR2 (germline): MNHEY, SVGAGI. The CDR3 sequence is CASPEEQGYHEQYF. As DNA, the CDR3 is TGTGCCAGCCCCGAGGAGCAGGGTTACCACGAGCAGTACTTC.

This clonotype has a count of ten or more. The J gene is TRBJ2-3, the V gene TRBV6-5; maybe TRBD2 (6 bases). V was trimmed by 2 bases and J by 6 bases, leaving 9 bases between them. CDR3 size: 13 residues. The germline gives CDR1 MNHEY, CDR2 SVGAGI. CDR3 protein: CASSYREVDTQYF. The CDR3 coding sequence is TGTGCCAGCAGTTACAGGGAGGTGGATACGCAGTATTTT.